The subject of this entry is one T cell receptor beta chain. The sample is drawn from a study of shared clonotypes between healthy human individuals. The run depth of the assay was deep. In replicate PCRs of sorted subsets, 150 to 200 ng DNA, approximately 30,000 T cell genomes, was used. Only in-frame clones appear in the TCRdb table, and some are missing; sequencing was by immunoSEQ multiplex PCR. The table records about a million clones, around three quarters of them present only once. Germline values: CDR1 MGHRA, CDR2 YSYEKL. V lost 4 bases and J lost 3; bases outside the gene matches: 5. The CDR3 loop spans 16 amino acids. CD4+ cells were split into CD45RA+ naive and CD45RA-negative memory subsets.

This TCR was sampled from a man between 18 and 29 years old in good health. Some clones in this sample may be carry-over from other donors' samples. The source material was memory CD4+ T cells from PBMCs. Subset here: CD45RA-negative fraction. This chain uses TRBV4-1 with TRBJ2-5; 13 bases match TRBD2. This CDR3 is CASSPLGLAGKETQYF. DNA for the CDR3: TGCGCCAGCAGCCCGCTGGGACTAGCGGGAAAAGAGACCCAGTACTTC.